This T cell receptor (beta chain) was sequenced in a study of neurological immune-mediated disorders. Overall study: About 90% of the 34 multiple sclerosis patients had relapsing-remitting disease; 3 had secondary progressive.

In regard to this clonotype: Its antigen is unidentified.

2 million unsorted PBMCs were stored in RNAlater at -80 °C before RNA extraction. TCRdb passed the 5' RACE reads through MiXCR, listing each CDR3 protein once. This table has 45,000 to 55,000 distinct CDR3 sequences, around 3.5% appearing once. The V end was cut by 5 bases, the J end by 5 bases, with 4 bases between. The germline CDR1 and CDR2 sequences are KGHSH and LQKENI. The CDR3 contains 11 residues. Study conclusions and caveats: The multiple sclerosis repertoire cluster was not associated with any clinical or MRI feature. The study found the most TCR clonal expansion in HTLV-1-associated myelopathy and the least in multiple sclerosis, below healthy controls.

This rearrangement joins TRBV18 to TRBJ2-1; D gene uncertain. Sequenced input: PBMCs. The TCR was taken from a man aged 40-49 years with multiple sclerosis. CDR3 sequence reads: CASSTNNEQFF. The CDR3 DNA reads as TGTGCCAGCTCAACCAACAATGAGCAGTTCTTC.